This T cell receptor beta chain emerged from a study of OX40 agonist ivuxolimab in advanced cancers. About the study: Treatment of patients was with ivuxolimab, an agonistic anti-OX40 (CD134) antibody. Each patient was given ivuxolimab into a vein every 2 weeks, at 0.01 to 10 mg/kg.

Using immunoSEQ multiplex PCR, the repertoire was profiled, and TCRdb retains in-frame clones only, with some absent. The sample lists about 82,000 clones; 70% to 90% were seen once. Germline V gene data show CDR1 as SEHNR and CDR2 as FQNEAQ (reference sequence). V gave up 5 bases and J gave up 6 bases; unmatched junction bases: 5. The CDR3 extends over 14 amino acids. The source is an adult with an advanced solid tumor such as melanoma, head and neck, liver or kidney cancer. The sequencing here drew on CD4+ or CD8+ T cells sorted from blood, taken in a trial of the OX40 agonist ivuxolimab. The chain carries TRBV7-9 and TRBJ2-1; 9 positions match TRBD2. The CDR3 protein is CASSPTSGSNEQFF. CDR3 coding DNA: TGTGCCAGCAGCCCGACTAGCGGTAGCAATGAGCAGTTCTTC.